This is a list of T cell receptor beta chains from one sample in a study of post-analysis software for immune sequencing data. TCRdb re-analysed the PCR reads in MiXCR, keeping a single row per CDR3 protein. The repertoire holds fewer than 900,000 distinct CDR3 sequences, more than 45% seen once, with roughly 4.9% in the top ten. The sequenced material came from blood. The receptors were gathered from a girl aged 5 to 17 with multiple sclerosis. Each CDR3 is given with its conserved first and last residue. The D gene is left open where the match is weak. Where a row states a size, it is once, few, many or the class of an expanded clone; other rows omit it.

abundance	v_gene	d_gene	len	j_gene	CDR3aa	CDR3nt
.	TRBV29-1	.	13	TRBJ2-3	CSVADGISDTQYF	TGCAGCGTTGCCGACGGGATCTCAGATACGCAGTATTTT
.	TRBV7-9	.	14	TRBJ2-5	CASSSGGSKETQYF	TGTGCCAGCAGCTCCGGCGGCAGCAAAGAGACCCAGTACTTC
.	TRBV27	TRBD1	17	TRBJ2-1	CASSLRRQGAGYNEQFF	TGTGCCAGCAGTTTACGGCGACAGGGCGCAGGGTACAATGAGCAGTTCTTC
.	TRBV20-1	TRBD1	13	TRBJ2-1	CSARDRVRETQFF	TGCAGTGCTCGGGACAGGGTTCGGGAGACCCAGTTCTTC
few	TRBV5-1	.	13	TRBJ2-3	CASSLRVPDTQYF	TGCGCCAGCAGCTTGCGGGTCCCAGATACGCAGTATTTT
.	TRBV7-9	.	15	TRBJ2-3	CASSQGAGLRDTQYF	TGTGCCAGCAGCCAGGGAGCGGGCCTCCGTGATACGCAGTATTTT
many	TRBV27	TRBD1	18	TRBJ2-5	CASSSPVDRGAPQETQYF	TGTGCCAGCAGTTCGCCCGTTGACAGGGGGGCCCCCCAAGAGACCCAGTACTTC
few	TRBV6-1	.	12	TRBJ2-7	CASSNLASEQYF	TGTGCCAGCAGCAACCTAGCGTCCGAGCAGTACTTC
.	TRBV12-3/TRBV12-4	.	12	TRBJ2-1	CASSESDNEQFF	TGTGCCAGCAGTGAGAGTGACAATGAGCAGTTCTTC
.	TRBV20-1	TRBD1	16	TRBJ2-1	CSASSGRGSNYNEQFF	TGCAGTGCTAGCAGCGGCAGGGGGAGCAACTACAATGAGCAGTTCTTC
once	TRBV9	.	17	TRBJ1-2	CASSVGAGREDWDSYTF	TGTGCCAGCAGCGTAGGGGCAGGGAGAGAGGATTGGGATAGCTACACCTTC
.	TRBV6-2/TRBV6-3	TRBD1	14	TRBJ1-2	CASSYLGTAYGYTF	TGTGCCAGCAGTTACCTCGGGACAGCCTATGGCTACACCTTC
few	TRBV20-1	TRBD1	12	TRBJ2-7	CSAADRVREQYF	TGCAGTGCAGCGGACAGGGTGCGCGAGCAGTACTTC
few	TRBV27	.	16	TRBJ2-4	CASSPSSGMSKNIQYF	TGTGCCAGCAGTCCGTCGTCAGGGATGTCCAAAAACATTCAGTACTTC
few	TRBV10-3	.	13	TRBJ2-5	CAITPGHQETQYF	TGTGCCATCACTCCGGGACACCAAGAGACCCAGTACTTC
.	TRBV4-3	TRBD1	15	TRBJ1-5	CASSHSTGTGQPQHF	TGCGCCAGCAGCCACTCAACAGGGACAGGTCAGCCCCAGCATTTT
.	TRBV6-5	.	13	TRBJ2-3	CASSDLFTDTQYF	TGTGCCAGCAGTGATTTATTCACAGATACGCAGTATTTT
.	TRBV7-9	TRBD1	14	TRBJ1-6	CASSVGTAGSPPHF	TGTGCCAGCAGCGTCGGGACAGCGGGTTCACCCCCCCACTTT
many	TRBV20-1	.	16	TRBJ2-4	CSARGPGTLAKNIQYF	TGCAGTGCTAGAGGACCCGGGACTTTAGCCAAAAACATTCAGTACTTC
once	TRBV2	.	12	TRBJ1-1	CASGILPPEAFF	TGTGCCAGCGGTATCCTTCCCCCTGAAGCTTTCTTT
few	TRBV6-5	TRBD2	16	TRBJ2-1	CASSPQLAGSSDEQFF	TGTGCCAGCAGTCCCCAACTAGCGGGAAGTTCCGATGAGCAGTTCTTC
few	TRBV3-1	.	15	TRBJ2-1	CASSQVGRTYNEQFF	TGTGCCAGCAGCCAAGTCGGCCGAACCTACAATGAGCAGTTCTTC
.	TRBV20-1	.	14	TRBJ1-5	CSASPNDGGQPQHF	TGCAGTGCTAGCCCCAACGACGGAGGTCAGCCCCAGCATTTT
few	TRBV28	.	13	TRBJ1-2	CASSSRGADGYTF	TGTGCCAGCAGTTCGCGGGGGGCTGATGGCTACACCTTC
many	TRBV25-1	TRBD1	14	TRBJ2-7	CASSAGQGSYEQYF	TGTGCCAGCAGCGCGGGACAGGGATCTTACGAGCAGTACTTC
few	TRBV10-3	TRBD2	16	TRBJ2-1	CAISPRSSGRSSEQFF	TGTGCCATCAGCCCCCGGAGTAGCGGGAGAAGCAGTGAGCAGTTCTTC
.	TRBV7-2	.	13	TRBJ1-6	CASTEGTARPRHF	TGTGCCAGCACCGAAGGGACCGCTCGTCCCCGCCACTTT
few	TRBV7-2	.	13	TRBJ2-5	CASSLVIRETQYF	TGTGCCAGCAGCTTAGTAATTAGGGAGACCCAGTACTTC
few	TRBV7-6	TRBD1	15	TRBJ2-3	CASSITGASTDTQYF	TGTGCCAGCAGCATCACAGGGGCTAGCACAGATACGCAGTATTTT
.	TRBV6-2/TRBV6-3	.	13	TRBJ1-1	CASSYPGRREAFF	TGTGCCAGCAGTTATCCCGGCAGGCGCGAAGCTTTCTTT
.	TRBV6-6	.	13	TRBJ2-1	CASGYGSYNEQFF	TGTGCCAGCGGCTATGGCTCCTACAATGAGCAGTTCTTC
many	TRBV6-1	.	15	TRBJ1-2	CASSYSGGAAPGYTF	TGTGCCAGCAGTTATAGTGGAGGAGCGGCTCCTGGCTACACCTTC
few	TRBV4-3	TRBD2	16	TRBJ2-3	CASSERGTSGTDTQYF	TGCGCCAGCAGCGAAAGAGGGACTAGCGGCACAGATACGCAGTATTTT
.	TRBV5-1	TRBD2	18	TRBJ2-5	CASSTSEPKGLGSKEQYF	TGCGCCAGCAGCACCTCGGAACCCAAGGGACTAGGGTCTAAGGAGCAGTACTTC
.	TRBV28	.	14	TRBJ1-1	CASSTPGLTEGAFF	TGTGCCAGCAGCACTCCGGGACTGACGGAGGGAGCTTTCTTT
.	TRBV6-1	TRBD2	17	TRBJ2-1	CASSEARLAAARNEQFF	TGTGCCAGCAGTGAAGCTCGGCTAGCGGCAGCGCGCAATGAGCAGTTCTTC
few	TRBV12-5	TRBD2	18	TRBJ2-5	CASGLLGLADFEGETQYF	TGTGCTAGTGGTTTGTTGGGACTAGCGGACTTTGAGGGAGAGACCCAGTACTTC
.	TRBV5-1	TRBD2	16	TRBJ2-1	CASSLVLSGTDNEQFF	TGCGCCAGCAGCTTGGTCCTTAGCGGGACGGACAATGAGCAGTTCTTC
few	TRBV7-8	TRBD1	18	TRBJ2-6	CASSSPGQGHSGANVRTF	TGTGCCAGCAGCTCGCCGGGACAGGGGCACTCTGGGGCCAACGTCCGGACTTTC
.	TRBV27	.	16	TRBJ2-4	CASSFSSALAKNIQYF	TGTGCCAGCAGTTTCTCTAGCGCCCTAGCCAAAAACATTCAGTACTTC
few	TRBV11-3	.	14	TRBJ2-7	CASSLRQHSYEQYF	TGTGCCAGCAGCTTGCGGCAGCATTCCTACGAGCAGTACTTC
few	TRBV30	.	13	TRBJ1-2	CAWSVRLPHGYTF	TGTGCCTGGAGTGTAAGGCTCCCCCATGGCTACACCTTC
once	TRBV3-1	.	15	TRBJ1-4	CASSQTGRRNEKLFF	TGTGCCAGCAGCCAGACGGGACGGCGTAATGAAAAACTGTTTTTT
.	TRBV28	TRBD2	15	TRBJ2-7	CASSPGGGGSYEQYF	TGTGCCAGCAGCCCGGGGGGAGGAGGCTCCTACGAGCAGTACTTC
.	TRBV20-1	TRBD1	13	TRBJ2-3	CSAYDRDRNTQYF	TGCAGTGCTTACGACAGGGATCGAAATACGCAGTATTTT
.	TRBV7-9	.	15	TRBJ2-3	CAGESDRLSTDTQYF	TGTGCCGGCGAAAGCGATCGACTAAGCACAGATACGCAGTATTTT
.	TRBV28	.	15	TRBJ2-1	CASSLHGLIYNEQFF	TGTGCCAGCAGTCTACACGGACTTATCTACAATGAGCAGTTCTTC
.	TRBV7-3	.	13	TRBJ2-1	CASSSGSLNEQFF	TGTGCCAGCAGCTCCGGCTCTCTCAATGAGCAGTTCTTC
.	TRBV9	.	16	TRBJ2-3	CASSVESISGADTQYF	TGTGCCAGCAGCGTAGAGAGTATTAGCGGCGCAGATACGCAGTATTTT
.	TRBV30	.	15	TRBJ1-2	CAWRLYNSLNYGYTF	TGTGCCTGGAGATTGTACAACAGCCTAAACTATGGCTACACCTTC
few	TRBV10-2	.	15	TRBJ2-7	CASSRTERGSYEQYF	TGCGCCAGCAGTAGGACGGAACGGGGGTCCTACGAGCAGTACTTC
few	TRBV28	.	16	TRBJ1-2	CASTLRIGAGNYGYTF	TGTGCCAGCACCCTCCGGATAGGAGCGGGTAACTATGGCTACACCTTC
.	TRBV4-3	.	15	TRBJ2-7	CASSQDAAPSYEQYF	TGCGCCAGCAGCCAAGATGCGGCACCCTCCTACGAGCAGTACTTC
.	TRBV20-1	.	12	TRBJ1-1	CSARIWGTEAFF	TGCAGTGCTAGGATATGGGGCACTGAAGCTTTCTTT